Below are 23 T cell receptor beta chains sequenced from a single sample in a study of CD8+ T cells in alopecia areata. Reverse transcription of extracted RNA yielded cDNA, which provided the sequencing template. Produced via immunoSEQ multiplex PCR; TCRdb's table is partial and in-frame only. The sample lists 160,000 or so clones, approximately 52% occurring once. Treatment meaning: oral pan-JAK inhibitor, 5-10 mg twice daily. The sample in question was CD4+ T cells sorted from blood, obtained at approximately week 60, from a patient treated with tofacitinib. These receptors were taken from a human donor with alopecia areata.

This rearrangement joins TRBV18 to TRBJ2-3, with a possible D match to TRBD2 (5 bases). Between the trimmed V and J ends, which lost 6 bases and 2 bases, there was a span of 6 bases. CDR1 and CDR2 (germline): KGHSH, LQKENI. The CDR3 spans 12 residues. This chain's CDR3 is CASSEVTDTQYF. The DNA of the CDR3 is TGTGCCAGCTCGGAGGTCACAGATACGCAGTATTTT.

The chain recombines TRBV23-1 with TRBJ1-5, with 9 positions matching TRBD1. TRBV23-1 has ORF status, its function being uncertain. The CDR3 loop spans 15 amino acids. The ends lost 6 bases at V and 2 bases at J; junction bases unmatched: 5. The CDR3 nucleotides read TGCGCCAGCAGCCCGGGACAGGGCGGCAATCAGCCCCAGCATTTT. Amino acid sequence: CASSPGQGGNQPQHF.

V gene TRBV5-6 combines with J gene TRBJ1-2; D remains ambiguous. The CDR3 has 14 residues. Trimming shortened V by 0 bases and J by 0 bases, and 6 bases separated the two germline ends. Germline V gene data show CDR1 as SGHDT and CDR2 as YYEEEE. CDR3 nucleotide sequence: TGTGCCAGCAGCTTGGTTGTAACTAACTATGGCTACACCTTC. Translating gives CASSLVVTNYGYTF.

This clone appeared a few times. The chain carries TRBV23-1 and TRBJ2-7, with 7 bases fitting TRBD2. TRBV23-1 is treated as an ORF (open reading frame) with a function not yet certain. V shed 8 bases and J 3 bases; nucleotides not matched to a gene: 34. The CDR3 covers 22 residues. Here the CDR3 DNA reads TGCGCCAGCCTACCACCGGGGAGCGGGACCTATAATAGTCCGGGCCAGGTCTACGAGCAGTACTTC. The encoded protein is CASLPPGSGTYNSPGQVYEQYF.

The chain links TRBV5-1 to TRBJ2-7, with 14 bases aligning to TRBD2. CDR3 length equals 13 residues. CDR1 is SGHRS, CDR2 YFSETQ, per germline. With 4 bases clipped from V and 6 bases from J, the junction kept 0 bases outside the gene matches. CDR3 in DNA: TGCGCCAGCAGCGGACTAGCGGGGGGCGAGCAGTACTTC. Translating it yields CASSGLAGGEQYF.

CDR3 DNA sequence: TGTGCCAGCAGTATGAATCAGCCCCAGCATTTT. Translated, it gives CASSMNQPQHF. The chain couples TRBV6-6 to TRBJ1-5; D uncertain. CDR1 MNHNY and CDR2 SVGAGI come from the germline V gene (reference sequence). The CDR3 length is 11 residues. With 5 bases removed from V and 4 bases from J, the gap between germline ends came to 3 bases.

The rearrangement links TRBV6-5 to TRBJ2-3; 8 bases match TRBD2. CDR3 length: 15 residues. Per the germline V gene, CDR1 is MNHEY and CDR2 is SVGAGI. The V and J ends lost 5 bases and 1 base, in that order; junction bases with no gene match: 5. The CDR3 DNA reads TGTGCCAGCAGTAACCGGGGGGGAGGCACAGATACGCAGTATTTT. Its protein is CASSNRGGGTDTQYF.

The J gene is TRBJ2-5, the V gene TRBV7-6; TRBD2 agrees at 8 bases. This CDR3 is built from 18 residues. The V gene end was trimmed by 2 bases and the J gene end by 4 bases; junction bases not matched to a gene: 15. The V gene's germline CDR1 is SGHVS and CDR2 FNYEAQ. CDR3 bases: TGTGCCAGCAGCTTAAGCCCGGGGGGGGACCGCCGTGGAGAGACCCAGTACTTC. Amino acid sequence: CASSLSPGGDRRGETQYF.

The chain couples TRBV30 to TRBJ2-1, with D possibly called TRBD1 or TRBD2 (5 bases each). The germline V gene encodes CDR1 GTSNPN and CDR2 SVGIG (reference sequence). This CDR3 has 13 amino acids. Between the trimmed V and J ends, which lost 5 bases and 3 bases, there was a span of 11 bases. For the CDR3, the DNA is TGTGCCTGGGAAAGGGACCACTACAATGAGCAGTTCTTC. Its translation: CAWERDHYNEQFF. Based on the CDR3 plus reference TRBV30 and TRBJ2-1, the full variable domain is SQTIHQWPATLVQPVGSPLSLECTVEGTSNPNLYWYRQAAGRGLQLLFYSVGIGQISSEVPQNLSASRPQDRQFILSSKKLLLSDSGFYLCAWERDHYNEQFFGPGTRLTVL.

The CDR3 DNA follows: TGTGCCACCAGCAGAGATCGACATCTCGCGTACTTC. This sequence encodes CATSRDRHLAYF. V and J are TRBV15 and TRBJ2-4; no definite D call. CDR3 length: 12 residues. The germline V gene encodes CDR1 LNHNV and CDR2 YYDKDF (reference sequence). The V and J ends lost 0 bases and 15 bases respectively, with 12 bases between them.

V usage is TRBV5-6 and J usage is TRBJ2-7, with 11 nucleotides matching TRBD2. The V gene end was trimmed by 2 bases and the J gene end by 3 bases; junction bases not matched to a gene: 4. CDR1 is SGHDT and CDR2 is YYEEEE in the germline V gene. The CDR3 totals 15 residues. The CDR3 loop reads CASSFRLAGFYEQYF. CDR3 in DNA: TGTGCCAGCAGCTTCCGACTAGCGGGATTCTACGAGCAGTACTTC. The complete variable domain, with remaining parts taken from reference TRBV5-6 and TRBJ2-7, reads DAGVTQSPTHLIKTRGQQVTLRCSPKSGHDTVSWYQQALGQGPQFIFQYYEEEERQRGNFPDRFSGHQFPNYSSELNVNALLLGDSALYLCASSFRLAGFYEQYFGPGTRLTVT.

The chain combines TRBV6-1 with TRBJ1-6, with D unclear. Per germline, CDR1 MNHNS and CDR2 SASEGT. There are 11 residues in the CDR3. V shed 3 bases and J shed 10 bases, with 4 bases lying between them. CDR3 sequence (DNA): TGTGCCAGCAGTGACTTCTCACCCCTCCACTTT. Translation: CASSDFSPLHF.

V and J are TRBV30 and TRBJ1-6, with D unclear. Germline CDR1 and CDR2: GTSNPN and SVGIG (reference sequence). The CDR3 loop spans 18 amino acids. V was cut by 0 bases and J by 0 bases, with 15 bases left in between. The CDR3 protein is CAWSVSTGLTSYNSPLHF. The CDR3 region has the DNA TGTGCCTGGAGTGTTTCGACTGGCCTTACCTCCTATAATTCACCCCTCCACTTT.

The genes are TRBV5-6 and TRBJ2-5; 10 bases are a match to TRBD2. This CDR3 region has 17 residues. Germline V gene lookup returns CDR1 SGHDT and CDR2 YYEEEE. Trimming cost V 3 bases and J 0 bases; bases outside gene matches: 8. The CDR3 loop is CASSSPTSGTYQETQYF. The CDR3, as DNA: TGTGCCAGCAGCTCTCCTACTAGCGGGACGTACCAAGAGACCCAGTACTTC.

DNA for the CDR3: TGTGCCAGCAGCGTAGCCGGACACAGAGTCGACGAGCAGTACTTC. Translating it yields CASSVAGHRVDEQYF. V is TRBV9 and J is TRBJ2-7; a weak D match, TRBD1 (5 bases). The CDR3 covers 15 residues. Trimming took 0 bases from V and 5 from J, leaving 15 bases between them. CDR1 SGDLS and CDR2 YYNGEE come from the germline V gene.

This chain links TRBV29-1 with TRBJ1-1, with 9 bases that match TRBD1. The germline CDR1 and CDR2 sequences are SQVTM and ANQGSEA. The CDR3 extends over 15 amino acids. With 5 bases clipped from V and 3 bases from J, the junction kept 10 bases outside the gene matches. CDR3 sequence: CSVSKNRGRDTEAFF. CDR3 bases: TGCAGCGTTTCTAAAAACAGGGGGCGGGACACTGAAGCTTTCTTT. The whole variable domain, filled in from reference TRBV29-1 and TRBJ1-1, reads SAVISQKPSRDICQRGTSLTIQCQVDSQVTMMFWYRQQPGQSLTLIATANQGSEATYESGFVIDKFPISRPNLTFSTLTVSNMSPEDSSIYLCSVSKNRGRDTEAFFGQGTRLTVV.

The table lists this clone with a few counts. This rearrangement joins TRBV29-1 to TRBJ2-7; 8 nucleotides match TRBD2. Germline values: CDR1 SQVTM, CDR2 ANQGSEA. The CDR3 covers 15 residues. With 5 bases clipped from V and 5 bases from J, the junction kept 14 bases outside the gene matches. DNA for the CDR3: TGCAGCGTTTCTTCAAACGGGAGGGCGATCAACGAGCAGTACTTC. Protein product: CSVSSNGRAINEQYF.

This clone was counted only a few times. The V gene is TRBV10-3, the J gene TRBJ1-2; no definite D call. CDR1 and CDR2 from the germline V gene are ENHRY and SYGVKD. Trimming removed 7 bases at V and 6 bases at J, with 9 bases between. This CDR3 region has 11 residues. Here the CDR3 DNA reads TGTGCCATCAACCACAGCGATGGCTACACCTTC. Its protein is CAINHSDGYTF.

The CDR3 protein is CASSPPRQGTDGYTF. Written as DNA, the CDR3 is TGTGCCAGCTCACCTCCCCGACAGGGGACGGATGGCTACACCTTC. This sequence joins TRBV18 and TRBJ1-2; 8 bases match TRBD1. CDR1 is KGHSH, CDR2 LQKENI, per germline. This CDR3 is built from 15 residues. After removal of 3 bases from V and 6 bases from J, the junction contained 9 bases not matched to a gene.

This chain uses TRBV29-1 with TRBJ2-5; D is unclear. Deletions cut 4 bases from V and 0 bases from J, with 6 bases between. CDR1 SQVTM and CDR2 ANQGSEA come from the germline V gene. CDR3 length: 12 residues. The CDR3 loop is CSVGVDQETQYF. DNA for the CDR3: TGCAGCGTTGGTGTGGACCAAGAGACCCAGTACTTC.

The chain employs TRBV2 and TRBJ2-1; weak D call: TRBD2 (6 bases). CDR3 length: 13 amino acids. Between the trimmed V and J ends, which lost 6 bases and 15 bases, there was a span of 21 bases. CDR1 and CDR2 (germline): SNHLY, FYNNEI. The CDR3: CASSRDAEAGRFF. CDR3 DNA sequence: TGTGCCAGCAGCCGGGACGCAGAAGCCGGGAGGTTCTTC. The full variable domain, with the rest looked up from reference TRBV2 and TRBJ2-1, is EPEVTQTPSHQVTQMGQEVILRCVPISNHLYFYWYRQILGQKVEFLVSFYNNEISEKSEIFDDQFSVERPDGSNFTLKIRSTKLEDSAMYFCASSRDAEAGRFFGPGTRLTVL.

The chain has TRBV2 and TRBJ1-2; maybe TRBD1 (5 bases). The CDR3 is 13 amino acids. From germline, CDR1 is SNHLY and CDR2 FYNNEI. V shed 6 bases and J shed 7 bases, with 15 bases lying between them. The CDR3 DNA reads TGTGCCAGCAGGAATGGGCAGGGCTTTGGCTACACCTTC. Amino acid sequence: CASRNGQGFGYTF.

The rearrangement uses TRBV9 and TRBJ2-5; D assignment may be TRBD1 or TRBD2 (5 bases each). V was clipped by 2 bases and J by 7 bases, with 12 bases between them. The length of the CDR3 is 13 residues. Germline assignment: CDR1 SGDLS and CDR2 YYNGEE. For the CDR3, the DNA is TGTGCCAGCAGCGTGGGACGGGAAGGGACCCAGTACTTC. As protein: CASSVGREGTQYF.